The present T cell receptor beta chain was sequenced within a study of identical twins. TCRdb reprocessed the 5' RACE reads with MiXCR, giving one entry per CDR3 protein. Of under 300,000 distinct CDR3 sequences detected, around 15% appear once; the ten largest clones hold 7% to 9.5%. CDR1 is SSHAT, CDR2 FNYEAQ, per germline (reference sequence). This CDR3 is 15 amino acids long. At least ten counts were recorded for this clonotype. Its antigen is not identified. A junction end diverges from the germline sequence, so it may reflect a read error. Points from the study as a whole: Invariant MAIT and iNKT cells could partly confound zero-insertion analyses.

Sequenced: memory (CD45RO+) T cells sorted from blood. The receptor was derived from a woman between 18 and 29 years old in good health. The V and J genes are TRBV7-7 and TRBJ2-5, with 10 bases matching TRBD2. CDR3 sequence (DNA): TGTGCTAGCAGCTTATCAGCGGGGGGGCAAGAGACCCAGTACTTC. It encodes CASSLSAGGQETQYF.